This entry concerns a single TCR beta chain. Its antigen remains unidentified. No base qualities exist here, and no much larger clone lies one base off it. This specimen belongs to a study of cytomegalovirus exposure and HLA in healthy donors (dated by TCRdb to 2015 to 2018). The study in broad terms: An earlier analysis of some 550 of the donors reported about 250 Gb of sequence data and roughly 110 million unique TCR beta sequences from 190 million or so T cells. Among the roughly 410 genotyped donors, approximately 77% belonged to the genetic ancestry cluster associated with self-reported Caucasian donors. High-throughput TCR immunosequencing, statistical association of individual TCRs with disease status, and machine learning were combined to predict cytomegalovirus infection status. All discovery cohort repertoires had been generated using a single sequencing platform. The study was designed to test whether signatures of past pathogen exposure could be identified by cataloging public T cell receptors. On average, around 240,000 unique TCR beta nucleotide sequences were sequenced per donor among a few hundred genotyped donors of the cohort, with 15% to 20% of those sequences being non-productive. HLA typing included class I and class II loci at four-digit resolution. An earlier analysis of 587 of the donors used high-throughput TCR beta sequencing to judge whether each TCR beta V gene segment behaved as functional or pseudogenic. In the later analysis, no new phenotypic data were used to find candidate immune exposures; instead, reliance was placed on TCR beta sequences and their occurrence across donors. A later analysis re-analyzed previously published TCR beta repertoires from roughly 630 donors and added high-resolution HLA genotyping to study TCR occurrence patterns. Genome-wide SNP genotypes for about 60% of the roughly 670 donors were used in a later genetic analysis, which treated that subset as a discovery cohort. Donor age, sex, ethnicity and CMV serostatus were collected together with the repertoire data. The study profiled the T cell repertoires of more than 500 subjects by immunosequencing and related them to cytomegalovirus serostatus. A separate validation cohort of roughly 130 different subjects was used in addition to the 666-subject first cohort. Typing coverage differed by locus: A, B, C, DRB1 and DQB1 were typed in about 620-630 donors, DQA1 in approximately 520, DPA1 in around 580, and DPB1 in approximately 450. Because of strong linkage in the cohort, roughly five DR-DQ haplotypes were treated as single units for association and clustering. An early release covering some 640 HLA-typed donors comprised around 300 gigabases of sequencing data and approximately 85 million unique TCR sequences. What the authors observed across the whole study: While some public TCRs were present in many individuals, most TCR sequences turned up only very rarely across donors. An association between a missense DCLRE1C variant and V-gene and J-gene trimming of TCR beta chains was found in a later genetic analysis and replicated in an independent cohort. A later analysis found that most CMV-associated TCR beta chains appeared HLA-restricted, with HLA associations seemingly driven largely by CMV exposure. A later analysis found that HLA-associated TCR beta chains were more clonally expanded and had lower generation probabilities than equally common non-associated chains. Sequencing depth was assumed to be roughly uniform across donors in the presence/absence analyses, though that assumption may not hold. A cluster of highly shared sequence variants was judged likely to be a technical artifact of the sequencing pipeline. In this cohort, only TCR beta chains were sequenced, and detectable features were limited by the absence of alpha or paired-chain data. Several of the top co-occurrence clusters appeared to be linked to parvovirus B19, influenza, CMV and Epstein-Barr virus, according to a later analysis. A few of the identified cytomegalovirus-associated TCR beta chains were confirmed in vitro to be specific for cytomegalovirus antigens. Seventeen rarely observed V segments, including chromosome 9 orphons, were excluded from the earlier analysis of a few hundred of the donors because counts were too low. In an earlier analysis of several hundred of the donors, most TCR beta V segments were observed in productive rearrangements about 87% or about 30% of the time, broadly matching IMGT annotations. According to a later analysis, TCR association rates differed among HLA loci, with DRB1 alleles showing the most associated TCRs and HLA-C alleles showing the fewest. The 87-base-pair reads could not distinguish some IMGT-functional V segments, including TRBV6-2 and TRBV6-3, so those segments were excluded. A total of 150 to 200 TCR beta chains were listed by the study as associated with cytomegalovirus. When HLA alleles, especially DR and DQ, strongly co-occurred, TCR associations were difficult to assign to individual alleles. A further reported finding was that TCR beta sequences accurately predicted the HLA-A and HLA-B alleles for most subjects in the first cohort. At a false discovery rate of 0.05, a later analysis linked 16,951 TCR beta sequences to specific HLA alleles. According to the authors, the approach could potentially be generalized to other disease states and immunological phenotypes. According to a later genetic analysis, donors in an Asian-associated ancestry cluster had fewer N-insertions in productive TCRs than the approximately 630-donor mean. In both the original and validation cohorts, the classifier was reported to diagnose cytomegalovirus status with high specificity and sensitivity. Immune exposure information for the cohort was limited to CMV serostatus. Linkage disequilibrium might explain the correlated functional status among segregating V segments, but an unknown experimental factor could not be excluded. Because HLA typing was missing for some donors at each locus, association tests included only the typed subset.

From the cysteine through the phenylalanine, the CDR3 covers 12 amino acids. Left in the record is the CDR3 DNA by itself, 36 bases read in frame from the first base. CDR1 and CDR2, per the germline V gene, are SQVTM and ANQGSEA. The junction carries 6 bases between V and J, which are trimmed by 3 bases and 3 bases respectively. In total, 630 or so healthy bone marrow donors made up the cohort. At the time of sampling, every cohort member was nominally healthy, though immune exposures that went unrecorded were likely present. The donor was CMV seropositive and belonged to the group of about 290 seropositive cohort members. Each donor provided a peripheral blood sample, and peripheral blood mononuclear cells were used for TCR beta sequencing. Genomic DNA was extracted from the blood cell samples with the Qiagen DNeasy Blood Extraction Kit. The library was obtained by the immunoSEQ multiplex PCR assay. For the multiplex PCR, a mixture combining 60 forward primers for TCR Vbeta segments and 13 reverse primers for TCR Jbeta segments was used. The CDR3 region of rearranged TCR beta genes was amplified from genomic DNA with a multiplex PCR assay. The amplified TCR beta libraries were sequenced on the Illumina HiSeq System as 87-base-pair reads. Concerning the study's data processing: A later analysis tallied around 80 million unique TCR beta chains across the 666 repertoires, and some 12 million of those chains were shared by two or more donors. A nearest-neighbor algorithm error-corrected the raw reads and collapsed the reads into unique sequences, merging closely related sequences to remove PCR and sequencing errors. To assign V, D and J gene segments, CDR3 sequences were aligned to IMGT reference sequences. For a sequence to be retained, at least a six-nucleotide match to both a V gene segment and a J gene segment was required. A rearrangement was called productive if the CDR3 had no stop codons and remained in frame with V and J, and every other rearrangement was called non-productive. CDR3 was defined by IMGT convention, running from the second conserved V-encoded cysteine to the conserved J-encoded phenylalanine. Sequences without an unambiguous match to a single V gene segment were excluded from the earlier analysis of a few hundred of the donors. In an earlier analysis of 500 to 750 of the donors, V segments were called functional above 56.7% productive rearrangements and were called segregating when the between-donor standard deviation exceeded 5%. A statistical classification framework was built to diagnose cytomegalovirus status from the catalog of TCR beta chain sequences. In a later analysis, TCR nucleotide sequences were compared against IMGT/GENE-DB human TR gene sequences so that V and J genes could be assigned. A later analysis assigned CDR3 sequences and most-parsimonious VDJ recombination scenarios with the TCRdist pipeline. A later analysis defined each TCR beta chain by its CDR3 amino acid sequence plus V-gene family, and excluded reads lacking a unique V-gene family. A later analysis removed several hundred highly shared, low-generation-probability nucleotide sequences to deal with suspected cross-contamination and a sequencing artifact. A later analysis calculated a clonal expansion index for each public chain from normalized within-repertoire ranks of inferred template counts. In a later analysis, generation probabilities were computed using a VDJ recombination model fitted to out-of-frame rearrangements, and the results were checked against IGoR. Hypergeometric tests were used in a later analysis to score TCR-TCR, TCR-HLA and TCR-CMV co-occurrence, with a repertoire-size bias correction applied to the TCR pairs. In a later analysis, false discovery rates were estimated by permuting HLA or CMV assignments 20 times. In a later analysis, co-occurring TCRs were grouped with DBSCAN, and TCRdist sequence similarity was added when clustering was performed within HLA-allele-positive subsets. Co-occurrence clustering excluded repertoires with fewer than 30,000 or more than 120,000 public chains, plus five with anomalous nucleotide sharing. TCRdb mirrors the immuneACCESS table, restricted to in-frame sequences. Some clones are absent from its copies; in checked studies, under half trace to an unresolved V gene, and the reason for the others is unknown. V, J and clone size are taken as reported in that table, and D and trimming were inferred from the DNA itself. This sample has 150,000 to 200,000 clones in its table, and more than 65% of those were observed once. Clones ranked in the top ten supply under 3% of the sample.

What was sequenced was PBMCs. The chain couples TRBV29-1 to TRBJ2-1, with TRBD2 tentatively as D gene (6 bases match). This clonotype was obtained from a woman aged 25 to 39 in good health and CMV-seropositive. DNA sequence: TGCAGCGTTGAGGGAGGCTACAATGAGCAGTTCTTC. It translates to CSVEGGYNEQFF.